The 30 T cell receptor beta chains presented below share a single source sample, sequenced in a study of blood T cell repertoires in COVID-19. Produced via immunoSEQ multiplex PCR; TCRdb's table is partial and in-frame only. The data show some 250,000 clones, roughly 86% seen once. Sequencing used PBMCs or T cells enriched from blood (not recorded which). The receptor source for this set is a woman in her 30s with acute COVID-19.

This chain uses TRBV28 with TRBJ2-1; 9 bases map to TRBD2. The CDR3 extends over 17 amino acids. In germline, CDR1 is MDHEN, CDR2 SYDVKM. Trimming took 0 bases from V and 5 from J; bases not matched to a gene: 8. As DNA, the CDR3 is TGTGCCAGCAGTTTATGGATTGGGCGGGGGGGACACAATGAGCAGTTCTTC. As protein: CASSLWIGRGGHNEQFF. The full variable domain, with the rest looked up from reference TRBV28 and TRBJ2-1, is DVKVTQSSRYLVKRTGEKVFLECVQDMDHENMFWYRQDPGLGLRLIYFSYDVKMKEKGDIPEGYSVSREKKERFSLILESASTNQTSMYLCASSLWIGRGGHNEQFFGPGTRLTVL.

The CDR3 sequence is CASSLQRTNEKLFF. The CDR3 nucleotides read TGTGCCAGCAGCCTGCAGCGAACTAATGAAAAACTGTTTTTT. The J gene is TRBJ1-4, the V gene TRBV5-4; no clear D gene. This CDR3 is 14 amino acids long. CDR1 SGHNT and CDR2 YYREEE come from the germline V gene (reference sequence). V lost 4 bases to trimming and J lost 1 base, with 8 bases between them.

V gene TRBV29-1 combines with J gene TRBJ2-7, with 9 bases fitting TRBD1. From germline, CDR1 is SQVTM and CDR2 ANQGSEA. J gave up 3 bases and V 0 bases, and 6 bases lay outside the gene matches. CDR3 length equals 15 residues. The CDR3 coding sequence is TGCAGCGTTGAAGAACAGGGGGCAGTGTACTACGAGCAGTACTTC. It translates to CSVEEQGAVYYEQYF.

The chain links TRBV18 to TRBJ1-4, with D maybe TRBD1 (6 bases). In germline, CDR1 is KGHSH, CDR2 LQKENI. V was pared by 5 bases and J by 5 bases, with 18 bases between. The CDR3 consists of 16 residues. CDR3 in DNA: TGTGCCAGCTCATCCCCTAGCTGGACAGTGAATGAAAAACTGTTTTTT. This sequence encodes CASSSPSWTVNEKLFF.

The rearrangement joins TRBV19 to TRBJ2-7; D may be TRBD2 (6 bases). This CDR3 comprises 12 residues. Trimming removed 6 bases at V and 2 bases at J, with 8 bases between. CDR1 and CDR2 from the germline V gene are LNHDA and SQIVND (reference sequence). The CDR3 sequence: CASRGGTYEQYF. The CDR3 DNA reads TGTGCCAGTAGGGGGGGAACCTACGAGCAGTACTTC.

The genes are TRBV3-1 (or the pseudogene TRBV3-2) and TRBJ2-2; 8 bases are a match to TRBD2. V lost 1 base to trimming and J lost 5 bases; unmatched junction nucleotides: 12. Germline V gene lookup returns CDR1 LGHDT and CDR2 YNNKEL (reference sequence). This CDR3 has 18 amino acids. DNA of the CDR3: TGTGCCAGCAGCCAAGGTCCGGCCAGCGGGGGAGGTACCGGGGAGCTGTTTTTT. It translates to CASSQGPASGGGTGELFF.

This chain links TRBV7-9 with TRBJ2-3; the match to TRBD2 covers 8 bases. This CDR3 is 16 amino acids long. V shed 5 bases and J 5 bases; nucleotides not matched to a gene: 12. Germline V CDR1 and CDR2: SEHNR, FQNEAQ (reference sequence). This chain's CDR3 is CASSPFWTGGRDTQYF. CDR3 nucleotides: TGTGCCAGCAGCCCTTTTTGGACGGGGGGGCGAGATACGCAGTATTTT.

The CDR3 DNA reads TGCGCCAGCAGCTTCGCGGGGGGGCGAGGCGGGGAGCTGTTTTTT. Translated: CASSFAGGRGGELFF. The rearrangement joins TRBV5-1 to TRBJ2-2; 9 positions match TRBD2. The CDR3 runs 15 residues. CDR1 is SGHRS and CDR2 is YFSETQ in the germline V gene. Unmatched junction bases numbered 6, after V lost 2 bases and J lost 7 bases. The variable domain in full, completed from reference TRBV5-1 and TRBJ2-2, reads KAGVTQTPRYLIKTRGQQVTLSCSPISGHRSVSWYQQTPGQGLQFLFEYFSETQRNKGNFPGRFSGRQFSNSRSEMNVSTLELGDSALYLCASSFAGGRGGELFFGEGSRLTVL.

This chain joins TRBV9 and TRBJ2-5, with 9 bases that match TRBD1. Per germline, CDR1 SGDLS and CDR2 YYNGEE. Losses at the gene ends were 3 bases for V and 5 bases for J; bases not matched to a gene: 5. This CDR3 contains 14 residues. In nucleotides, the CDR3 is TGTGCCAGCAGCGGGGACAGGGATGAGGAGACCCAGTACTTC. It is translated as CASSGDRDEETQYF.

The V call is TRBV7-9, the J call TRBJ2-3, with 12 bases fitting TRBD1. This CDR3 comprises 16 residues. Germline CDR1 reads SEHNR; CDR2 reads FQNEAQ (reference sequence). After removal of 4 bases from V and 5 bases from J, the junction contained 7 bases not matched to a gene. CDR3 loop: CASSSRGDRGQDTQYF. Written as DNA, the CDR3 is TGTGCCAGCAGCTCAAGAGGGGACAGGGGGCAAGATACGCAGTATTTT.

The chain is built from TRBV28 and TRBJ2-2; 13 nucleotides match TRBD2. V was clipped by 3 bases and J by 6 bases; unmatched bases: 10. The CDR3 sequence is 18 residues long. Germline loops: CDR1 MDHEN, CDR2 SYDVKM. The CDR3: CASSFPGLAGESAGELFF. In DNA, the CDR3 is TGTGCCAGCAGTTTCCCAGGACTAGCGGGGGAGTCCGCCGGGGAGCTGTTTTTT.

This rearrangement joins TRBV7-2 to TRBJ1-2; the D is unclear. Trimming took 1 base from V and 8 from J, leaving 14 bases between them. There are 14 residues in the CDR3. Germline V gene data show CDR1 as SGHTA and CDR2 as FQGNSA. The CDR3 DNA reads TGTGCCAGCAGCTTAGGGGGAGGGAGGAGCGGCTACACCTTC. It translates to CASSLGGGRSGYTF.

V and J are TRBV4-2 and TRBJ2-7; TRBD1 agrees at 7 bases. Germline V gene sequence: CDR1 LGHNA, CDR2 YNFKEQ. V shed 4 bases and J 5 bases; nucleotides not matched to a gene: 11. The CDR3 consists of 15 residues. CDR3 bases: TGTGCCAGCAGCCTGACCAGACAGGGAACCCACGAGCAGTACTTC. Its translation is CASSLTRQGTHEQYF.

The chain combines TRBV5-4 with TRBJ1-5; a weak D match, TRBD1 (6 bases). The CDR3 length is 14 residues. In germline, CDR1 is SGHNT, CDR2 YYREEE (reference sequence). Trimming took off 0 bases at V and 5 bases at J, with 9 bases between the two ends. In DNA, the CDR3 is TGTGCCAGCAGCTTGGGTGGGGGCGATCAGCCCCAGCATTTT. Translation gives CASSLGGGDQPQHF.

This rearrangement joins TRBV19 to TRBJ2-1; the match to TRBD2 covers 8 bases. This CDR3 comprises 14 residues. Germline V gene lookup returns CDR1 LNHDA and CDR2 SQIVND (reference sequence). Trimming removed 6 bases from V and 9 bases from J; junction bases left unmatched: 10. The CDR3 sequence is CASRLAGGYVEQFF. In nucleotides, the CDR3 is TGTGCCAGTAGACTCGCGGGGGGTTATGTTGAGCAGTTCTTC. Complete variable domain (other parts from reference TRBV19 and TRBJ2-1): DGGITQSPKYLFRKEGQNVTLSCEQNLNHDAMYWYRQDPGQGLRLIYYSQIVNDFQKGDIAEGYSVSREKKESFPLTVTSAQKNPTAFYLCASRLAGGYVEQFFGPGTRLTVL.

V is TRBV2 and J is TRBJ1-5; D gene unclear. Between the trimmed V and J ends, which lost 3 bases and 7 bases, there was a span of 13 bases. The CDR3 spans 14 residues. CDR1 SNHLY and CDR2 FYNNEI come from the germline V gene. The DNA for the CDR3 is TGTGCCAGCAGTGATAGCAGTATACGCCAGCCCCAGCATTTT. Protein sequence: CASSDSSIRQPQHF.

The chain has TRBV7-8 and TRBJ1-2, with D possibly being TRBD1 (6 bases). CDR3 length equals 16 residues. Per the germline V gene, CDR1 is SGHVS and CDR2 is FQNEAQ. The V gene lost 1 base and the J gene lost 4 bases, with 16 bases spanning the gap. DNA of the CDR3: TGTGCCAGCAGCTTAGACAGGGCGGCCCTATCCTATGGCTACACCTTC. This encodes CASSLDRAALSYGYTF.

The V and J genes are TRBV10-3 and TRBJ2-1; TRBD2 aligns across 9 bases. Germline loops: CDR1 ENHRY, CDR2 SYGVKD. J gave up 5 bases and V 7 bases, and 6 bases lay outside the gene matches. This CDR3 has 14 residues. This CDR3 reads CAITRGGLNNEQFF. The CDR3 bases are TGTGCCATCACGCGGGGGGGCTTAAACAATGAGCAGTTCTTC.

The CDR3 DNA is TGTGCCAGCTCGCGGGAGGGGGGGCCCTACGAGCAGTACTTC. Translation gives CASSREGGPYEQYF. The genes are TRBV18 and TRBJ2-7; TRBD2 agrees at 9 bases. Germline CDR1 KGHSH, CDR2 LQKENI. This CDR3 region has 14 residues. The trim removed 6 bases at V and 2 bases at J, leaving 5 bases unmatched. The full variable domain, completed using reference TRBV18 and TRBJ2-7, is NAGVMQNPRHLVRRRGQEARLRCSPMKGHSHVYWYRQLPEEGLKFMVYLQKENIIDESGMPKERFSAEFPKEGPSILRIQQVVRGDSAAYFCASSREGGPYEQYFGPGTRLTVT.

Only one count was recorded for this clone. The J gene is TRBJ1-2, the V gene TRBV28; TRBD1 matches at 9 bases. CDR1 and CDR2 from the germline V gene are MDHEN and SYDVKM. The J segment lost 4 bases and the V segment lost 6 bases, leaving 3 bases of the junction unmatched. The CDR3 consists of 13 residues. CDR3 nucleotides: TGTGCCAGCAGGACGGACAGGGGCTATGGCTACACCTTC. It codes for CASRTDRGYGYTF.

The chain combines TRBV15 with TRBJ1-1; the D is unclear. V lost 5 bases and J lost 1, with 8 bases in between. Germline loops: CDR1 LNHNV, CDR2 YYDKDF (reference sequence). The CDR3 has 13 residues. CDR3 amino acids: CATSEQANTEAFF. The CDR3, as DNA: TGTGCCACCAGCGAGCAGGCGAACACTGAAGCTTTCTTT. Filled out from reference TRBV15 and TRBJ1-1, the complete variable domain reads DAMVIQNPRYQVTQFGKPVTLSCSQTLNHNVMYWYQQKSSQAPKLLFHYYDKDFNNEADTPDNFQSRRPNTSFCFLDIRSPGLGDTAMYLCATSEQANTEAFFGQGTRLTVV.

V and J are TRBV6-1 and TRBJ2-7, with TRBD2 identical over 10 bases. The CDR3 loop spans 17 amino acids. Germline loops: CDR1 MNHNS, CDR2 SASEGT. After removal of 2 bases from V and 1 base from J, the junction contained 8 bases not matched to a gene. The CDR3 loop reads CASSERSSGGLSYEQYF. In nucleotides, the CDR3 is TGTGCCAGCAGTGAAAGGTCTAGCGGGGGCCTTTCCTACGAGCAGTACTTC.

This clone was recorded only once. V and J are TRBV6-1 and TRBJ1-5, with a weak D call TRBD1 (5 bases). With 0 bases removed from V and 2 bases from J, the gap between germline ends came to 8 bases. This CDR3 comprises 15 residues. Germline CDR1 is MNHNS and CDR2 is SASEGT. In DNA, the CDR3 is TGTGCCAGCAGTGAAGCGCGGGGGGGCAATCAGCCCCAGCATTTT. It specifies CASSEARGGNQPQHF.

The rearrangement joins TRBV6-5 to TRBJ1-1; D is possibly TRBD1 (6 bases). CDR3 size: 14 residues. Germline assignment: CDR1 MNHEY and CDR2 SVGAGI. V was pared by 6 bases and J by 4 bases, with 15 bases between. The chain's CDR3 is CASRRQAASTEAFF. CDR3 bases: TGTGCCAGCAGGAGACAGGCGGCGAGCACTGAAGCTTTCTTT.

A single count supports this clone. The chain combines TRBV29-1 with TRBJ1-3; D not resolved. In germline, CDR1 is SQVTM, CDR2 ANQGSEA. The CDR3 spans 12 residues. V was shortened by 5 bases and J by 8 bases, with 13 bases between the two germline ends. CDR3 sequence reads: CSVSVTGDTIYF. The CDR3 DNA reads as TGCAGCGTTTCCGTTACCGGGGACACCATATATTTT.

This chain joins TRBV9 and TRBJ2-3; 7 bases fit TRBD2. The CDR3 consists of 18 residues. Trimming cost V 4 bases and J 0 bases; bases outside gene matches: 14. CDR1 and CDR2 from the germline V gene are SGDLS and YYNGEE. As DNA, the CDR3 is TGTGCCAGCAGCCCGCAGGTGGGGCTAGCGGCTAGCACAGATACGCAGTATTTT. Translating it yields CASSPQVGLAASTDTQYF.

The chain uses TRBV7-8 and TRBJ1-5, with D tentatively TRBD1 (5 bases). The CDR3 sequence is 13 residues long. Trimming shortened V by 1 base and J by 8 bases, and 9 bases separated the two germline ends. Germline CDR1 reads SGHVS; CDR2 reads FQNEAQ. This CDR3 is CASSLGQGEPQHF. In DNA, the CDR3 is TGTGCCAGCAGCTTAGGGCAGGGCGAGCCCCAGCATTTT.

V usage is TRBV11-2 and J usage is TRBJ1-1; D gene ambiguous. V lost 4 bases to trimming and J lost 1 base, with 4 bases between them. This CDR3 has 12 residues. CDR1 and CDR2 (germline): SGHAT, FQNNGV. DNA of the CDR3: TGTGCCAGCAGCTCATGGAACACTGAAGCTTTCTTT. Amino acids: CASSSWNTEAFF.

The count of this clone is one. This rearrangement joins TRBV10-3 to TRBJ2-7; D remains unclear. V was shortened by 6 bases and J by 1 base, with 4 bases between the two germline ends. This CDR3 comprises 11 residues. Germline V lookup: CDR1 ENHRY, CDR2 SYGVKD. CDR3 amino acids: CAIRQSYEQYF. The CDR3 nucleotides are TGTGCCATCAGGCAGTCCTACGAGCAGTACTTC.

Details on this clone: The junction departs from germline at one end; a sequencing error may be responsible. The chain has TRBV4-2 and TRBJ2-3; 9 bases line up with TRBD2. The germline gives CDR1 LGHNA, CDR2 YNFKEQ. The CDR3 runs 16 residues. CDR3: CVSSQLSGGSPDTQYF. Here the CDR3 DNA reads TGTGTCAGCAGCCAACTCAGCGGGGGGTCTCCAGATACGCAGTATTTT.